These 3 T cell receptor beta chains were sequenced from one sample in a study of blood T cell repertoires in COVID-19. The data were produced by immunoSEQ multiplex PCR, yet TCRdb's version contains in-frame clones alone and is incomplete. The sample contains 150,000 or so clones, around 81% of which appear only once. The sequenced sample consisted of peripheral blood. These receptors all stem from a woman between 40 and 50 years old with active or convalescent COVID-19.

On this clone itself: The junction differs from germline at one of its ends, possibly a read error. The V call is TRBV7-7, the J call TRBJ1-1, with unresolved D. There are 13 residues in the CDR3. Germline V gives CDR1 SSHAT, CDR2 FNYEAQ (reference sequence). The CDR3 sequence is CASSSPLFPEAFF. In DNA form, the CDR3 reads TGTGCTAGCAGCTCCCCACTCTTTCCTGAAGCTTTCTTT.

The rearrangement uses TRBV1 and TRBJ2-1; the listed D gene, TRBD2, was not tested against the DNA. TRBV1 is flagged as a pseudogene. This CDR3 has 14 residues. The CDR3 DNA is TGCACCAGCAGCCAAGATCCAGCGTCCACTGAGCAGTTCTTC. Its translation is CTSSQDPASTEQFF.

The gene calls are TRBV20-1 and TRBJ1-3; D perhaps matches TRBD1 (6 bases). Germline V CDR1 and CDR2: DFQATT, SNEGSKA (reference sequence). V lost 6 bases and J lost 4, with 19 bases in between. This CDR3 has 15 amino acids. The CDR3 here is CSASDVQGGGNTIYF. The CDR3 DNA sequence: TGCAGTGCGAGTGATGTACAGGGTGGCGGAAACACCATATATTTT.